This T cell receptor (beta chain) was profiled in a study of a mutant IDH1 vaccine in newly diagnosed glioma (dated by TCRdb to about 2021). As for the study more broadly: Eight vaccinations were administered to patients in weeks 1, 3, 5, 7, 11, 15, 19 and 23, corresponding to visits V03 through V10. In the chemotherapy-containing groups, vaccination started alongside temozolomide cycles, whereas in patients who had radiotherapy alone it started 4-6 weeks after radiotherapy. Of the roughly 32 patients who were treated, about 62% were male and roughly 38% were female, and the mean age was approximately 40 years. Before enrollment, patients had received standard therapy of radiotherapy alone, temozolomide alone, or radiochemotherapy with temozolomide; most received the combination. Peripheral blood was collected at six visits: V03 (baseline), V05, V07, V10, V12 and V13. Longitudinal TCRB deep sequencing was performed for about two dozen treated patients wherever samples were available for exploratory analyses. The investigation overall reported the following: PBMC samples for TCRB deep sequencing were selected based on availability. It was noted by the authors that analyses of patient blood samples could not be reproduced owing to sample limitations. No apparent relationship was observed between pseudoprogression and alterations in the top peripheral T cell clonotypes detected by TCRB sequencing. Immune responses induced by the vaccine were seen in 93.3% of patients across multiple MHC alleles.

Concerning this clone: Its antigen is still unknown. The record has no base qualities; no much larger clone is one base away.

CDR1 and CDR2 were assigned from the germline V gene as SGHTA and FQGTGA. The CDR3 runs 16 residues from the cysteine to the phenylalanine. Only the CDR3 region is kept as DNA, spanning 48 bases read in frame from base 1. V was cut back by 0 bases and J by 10 bases, leaving a gap of 16 bases between them. Per the publication, the time point label means: week 11, during vaccination. Every vaccine dose consisted of 300 ug of a 20-mer mutant IDH1 peptide in Montanide, administered subcutaneously together with topical imiquimod. Donors had newly diagnosed WHO grade 3 or 4 IDH1-mutant astrocytomas with loss of nuclear ATRX. The samples were drawn from NOA16, a multicentre, single-arm, open-label phase I trial in Germany that tested a mutant IDH1 peptide vaccine in humans for the first time. Genomic DNA for TCRB sequencing was extracted from EDTA blood using the DNeasy Blood and Tissue Kit. The library came from the immunoSEQ multiplex PCR assay. The hsTCRB Kit was used according to the manufacturer's protocol to amplify rearranged TCR beta chain sequences. Sequencing of TCRB libraries was carried out on an Illumina MiSeq. The original pipeline was this. Demultiplexing, trimming and gene mapping were performed with the kit vendor's proprietary platform. The source is immuneACCESS, and TCRdb retained only in-frame sequences with V and J called. Part of the clones is not carried over; for the studies checked, unresolved V genes explain less than half of this, and the remainder is unexplained. The V and J calls and clone size were taken over from that table, and D and trimming were inferred from the DNA. In all, the sample holds about 66,000 clones, and approximately 84% of those were seen once. Roughly 9.5% of the sample goes to the ten largest clones.

The V and J genes are TRBV7-3 and TRBJ1-6; D gene: possibly TRBD1, on 6 matching bases. The receptor was isolated from a woman aged 50 to 65 with glioma. The material sequenced was PBMCs, taken from a glioma patient whose treatment included an IDH1 peptide vaccine. The DNA sequence is as follows: TGTGCCAGCAGCTTAACGGGGGGCCCAACTGGGTCACCCCTCCACTTT. Its protein product is CASSLTGGPTGSPLHF.